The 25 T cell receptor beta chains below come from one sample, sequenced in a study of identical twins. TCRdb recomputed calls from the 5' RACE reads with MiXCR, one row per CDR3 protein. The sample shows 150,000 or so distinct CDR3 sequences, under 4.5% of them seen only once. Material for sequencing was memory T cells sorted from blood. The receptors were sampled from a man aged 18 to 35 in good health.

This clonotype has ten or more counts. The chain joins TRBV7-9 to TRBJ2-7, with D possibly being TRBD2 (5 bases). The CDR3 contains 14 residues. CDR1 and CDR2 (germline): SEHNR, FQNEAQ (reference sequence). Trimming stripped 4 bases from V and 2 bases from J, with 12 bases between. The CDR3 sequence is CASSSIGGTYEQYF. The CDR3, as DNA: TGTGCCAGCAGCTCTATTGGAGGTACCTACGAGCAGTACTTC.

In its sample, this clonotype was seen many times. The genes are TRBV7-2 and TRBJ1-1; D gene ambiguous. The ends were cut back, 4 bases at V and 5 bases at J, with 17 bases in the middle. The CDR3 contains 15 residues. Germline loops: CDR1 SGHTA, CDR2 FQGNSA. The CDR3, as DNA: TGTGCCAGCAGCTCAAATCGACCGGTGGGGACTGAAGCTTTCTTT. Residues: CASSSNRPVGTEAFF.

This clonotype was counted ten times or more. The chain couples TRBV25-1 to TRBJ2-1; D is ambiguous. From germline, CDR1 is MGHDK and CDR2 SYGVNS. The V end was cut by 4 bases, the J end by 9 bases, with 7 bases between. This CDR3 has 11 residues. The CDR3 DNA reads TGTGCCAGCAGTGCAGGATCTGAGCAGTTCTTC. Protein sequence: CASSAGSEQFF.

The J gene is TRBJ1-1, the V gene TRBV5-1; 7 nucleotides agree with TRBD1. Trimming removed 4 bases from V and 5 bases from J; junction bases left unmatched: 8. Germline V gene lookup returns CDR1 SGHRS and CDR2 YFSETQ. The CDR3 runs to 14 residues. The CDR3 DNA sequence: TGCGCCAGCAGCCCTATGACAGGGAATACTGAAGCTTTCTTT. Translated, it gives CASSPMTGNTEAFF.

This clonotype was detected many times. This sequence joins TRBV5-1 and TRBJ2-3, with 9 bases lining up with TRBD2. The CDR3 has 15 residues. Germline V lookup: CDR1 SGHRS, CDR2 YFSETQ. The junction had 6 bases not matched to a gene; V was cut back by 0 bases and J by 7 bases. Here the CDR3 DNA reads TGCGCCAGCAGCTTGGTAGCGGGAGATTCAAATACGCAGTATTTT. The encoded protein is CASSLVAGDSNTQYF.

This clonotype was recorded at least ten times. Written as DNA, the CDR3 is TGTGCCAGCAGCCGCAGGGGAAATTACGAGCAGTACTTC. Protein sequence: CASSRRGNYEQYF. V is TRBV3-1 and J is TRBJ2-7; possible D gene TRBD1, 6 bases. Germline loops: CDR1 LGHDT, CDR2 YNNKEL (reference sequence). The CDR3 is 13 amino acids. V was cut by 4 bases and J by 4 bases, with 11 bases left in between.

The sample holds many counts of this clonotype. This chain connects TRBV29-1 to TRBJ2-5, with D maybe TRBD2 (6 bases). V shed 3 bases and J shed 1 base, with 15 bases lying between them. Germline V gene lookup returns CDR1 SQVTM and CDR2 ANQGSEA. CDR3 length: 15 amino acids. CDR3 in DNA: TGCAGCGTTGACCCCGGAGGGACCGTCCAAGAGACCCAGTACTTC. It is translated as CSVDPGGTVQETQYF.

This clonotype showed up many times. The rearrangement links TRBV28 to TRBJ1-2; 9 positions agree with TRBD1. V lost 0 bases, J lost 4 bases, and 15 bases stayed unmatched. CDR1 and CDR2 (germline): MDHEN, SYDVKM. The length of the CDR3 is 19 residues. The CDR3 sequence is CASSLWPTRNSQGAYGYTF. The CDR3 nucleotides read TGTGCCAGCAGTTTATGGCCTACCCGAAACTCACAGGGGGCCTATGGCTACACCTTC.

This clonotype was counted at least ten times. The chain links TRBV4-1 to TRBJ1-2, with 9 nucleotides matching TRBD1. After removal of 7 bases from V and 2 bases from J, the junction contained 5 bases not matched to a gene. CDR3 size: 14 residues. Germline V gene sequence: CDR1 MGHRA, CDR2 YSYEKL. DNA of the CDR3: TGCGCCAGCACCCTAACAGGGGGCAACTATGGCTACACCTTC. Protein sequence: CASTLTGGNYGYTF.

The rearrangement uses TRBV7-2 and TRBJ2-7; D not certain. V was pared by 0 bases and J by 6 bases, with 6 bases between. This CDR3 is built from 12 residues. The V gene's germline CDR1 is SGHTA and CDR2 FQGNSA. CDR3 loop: CASSLAAREQYF. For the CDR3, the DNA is TGTGCCAGCAGCTTAGCTGCTCGCGAGCAGTACTTC. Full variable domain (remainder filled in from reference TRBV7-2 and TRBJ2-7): GAGVSQSPSNKVTEKGKDVELRCDPISGHTALYWYRQSLGQGLEFLIYFQGNSAPDKSGLPSDRFSAERTGGSVSTLTIQRTQQEDSAVYLCASSLAAREQYFGPGTRLTVT.

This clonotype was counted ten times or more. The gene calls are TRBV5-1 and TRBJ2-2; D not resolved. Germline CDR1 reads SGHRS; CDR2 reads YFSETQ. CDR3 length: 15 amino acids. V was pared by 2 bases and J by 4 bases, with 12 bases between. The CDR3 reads CASSLVKGTTGELFF. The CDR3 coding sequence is TGCGCCAGCAGCTTAGTTAAGGGAACCACCGGGGAGCTGTTTTTT.

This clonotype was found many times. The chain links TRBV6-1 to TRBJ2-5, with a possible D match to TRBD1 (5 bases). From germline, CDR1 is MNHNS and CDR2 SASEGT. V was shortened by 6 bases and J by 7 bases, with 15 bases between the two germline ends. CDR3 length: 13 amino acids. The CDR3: CASSRPGLGTQYF. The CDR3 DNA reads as TGTGCCAGCAGCCGACCAGGGCTGGGGACCCAGTACTTC.

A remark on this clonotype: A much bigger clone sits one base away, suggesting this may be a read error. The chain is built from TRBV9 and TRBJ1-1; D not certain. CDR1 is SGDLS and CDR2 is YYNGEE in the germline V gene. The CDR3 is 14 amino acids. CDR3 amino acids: CAGSNGPPPTEAFF. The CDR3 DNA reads TGTGCCGGCAGCAACGGGCCCCCCCCCACTGAAGCTTTCTTT.

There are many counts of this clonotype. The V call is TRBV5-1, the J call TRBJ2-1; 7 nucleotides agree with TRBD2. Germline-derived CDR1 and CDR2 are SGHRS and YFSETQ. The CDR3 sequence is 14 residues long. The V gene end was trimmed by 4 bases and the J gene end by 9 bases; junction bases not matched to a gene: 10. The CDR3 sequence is CASSSGIALREQFF. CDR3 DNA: TGCGCCAGCAGCAGCGGGATCGCGCTGCGTGAGCAGTTCTTC.

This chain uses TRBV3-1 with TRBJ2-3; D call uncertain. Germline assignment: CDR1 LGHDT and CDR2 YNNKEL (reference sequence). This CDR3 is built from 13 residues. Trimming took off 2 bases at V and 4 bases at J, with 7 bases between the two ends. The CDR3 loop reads CASSQIESDTQYF. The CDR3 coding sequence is TGTGCCAGCAGCCAAATCGAGTCAGATACGCAGTATTTT.

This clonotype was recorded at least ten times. CDR3 bases: TGTGCCAGCAGTTTTGGGGAGCAAGAGACCCAGTACTTC. The encoded protein is CASSFGEQETQYF. The chain has TRBV12-3 or TRBV12-4 and TRBJ2-5; D may be TRBD2 (5 bases). Trimming shortened V by 3 bases and J by 2 bases, and 7 bases separated the two germline ends. The CDR3 length is 13 residues.

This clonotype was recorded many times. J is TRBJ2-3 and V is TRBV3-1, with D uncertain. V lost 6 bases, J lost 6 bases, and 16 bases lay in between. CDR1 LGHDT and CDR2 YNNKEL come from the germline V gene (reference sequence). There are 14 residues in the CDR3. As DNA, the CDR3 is TGTGCCAGCAGGGGTTTGAGCGCGGCGGATACGCAGTATTTT. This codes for CASRGLSAADTQYF.

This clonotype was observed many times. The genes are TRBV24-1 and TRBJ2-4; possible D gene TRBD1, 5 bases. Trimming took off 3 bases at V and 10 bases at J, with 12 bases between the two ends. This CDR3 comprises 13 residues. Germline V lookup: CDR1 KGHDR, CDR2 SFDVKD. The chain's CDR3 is CATSDGALGIQYF. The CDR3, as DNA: TGTGCCACCAGTGATGGGGCCTTAGGTATTCAGTACTTC.

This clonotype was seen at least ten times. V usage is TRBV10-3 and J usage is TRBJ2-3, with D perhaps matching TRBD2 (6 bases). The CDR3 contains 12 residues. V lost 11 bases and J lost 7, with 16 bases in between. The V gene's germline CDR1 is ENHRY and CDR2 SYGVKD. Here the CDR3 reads CAPSAGPHTQYF. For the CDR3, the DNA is TGTGCCCCATCGGCGGGACCACATACGCAGTATTTT.

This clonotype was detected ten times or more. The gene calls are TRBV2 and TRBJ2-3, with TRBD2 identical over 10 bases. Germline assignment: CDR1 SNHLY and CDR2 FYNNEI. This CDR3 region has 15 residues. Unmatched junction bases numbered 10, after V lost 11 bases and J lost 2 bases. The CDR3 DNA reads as TGTGCCGGCCGTCTAGCGGGAGATGTCACAGATACGCAGTATTTT. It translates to CAGRLAGDVTDTQYF.

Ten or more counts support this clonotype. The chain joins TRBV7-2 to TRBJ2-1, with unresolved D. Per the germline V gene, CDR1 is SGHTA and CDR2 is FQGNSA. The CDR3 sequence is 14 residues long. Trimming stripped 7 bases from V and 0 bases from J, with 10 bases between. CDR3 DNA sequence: TGTGCCAGCAACCCGAGTAGCTCCTACAATGAGCAGTTCTTC. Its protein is CASNPSSSYNEQFF.

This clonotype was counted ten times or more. CDR3 sequence (DNA): TGCAGTGCTAGAGTTGTGGCCGAAGAGCAGTTCTTC. Its protein is CSARVVAEEQFF. V and J are TRBV20-1 and TRBJ2-1; D not resolved. Trimming shortened V by 1 base and J by 10 bases, and 11 bases separated the two germline ends. Germline V gives CDR1 DFQATT, CDR2 SNEGSKA (reference sequence). There are 12 residues in the CDR3.

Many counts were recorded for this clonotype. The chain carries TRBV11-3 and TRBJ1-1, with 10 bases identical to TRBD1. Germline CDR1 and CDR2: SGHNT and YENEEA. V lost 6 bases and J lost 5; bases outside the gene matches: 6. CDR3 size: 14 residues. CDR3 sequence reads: CASSHGQGVTEAFF. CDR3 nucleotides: TGTGCCAGCAGTCACGGACAGGGGGTAACTGAAGCTTTCTTT. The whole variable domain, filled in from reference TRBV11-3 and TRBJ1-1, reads EAGVVQSPRYKIIEKKQPVAFWCNPISGHNTLYWYLQNLGQGPELLIRYENEEAVDDSQLPKDRFSAERLKGVDSTLKIQPAELGDSAVYLCASSHGQGVTEAFFGQGTRLTVV.

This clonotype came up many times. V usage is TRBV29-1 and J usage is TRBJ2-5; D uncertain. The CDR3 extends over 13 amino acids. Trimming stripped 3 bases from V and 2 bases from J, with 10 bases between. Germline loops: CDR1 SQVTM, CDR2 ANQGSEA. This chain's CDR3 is CSVDPLGQETQYF. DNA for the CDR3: TGCAGCGTTGACCCCCTCGGGCAAGAGACCCAGTACTTC.

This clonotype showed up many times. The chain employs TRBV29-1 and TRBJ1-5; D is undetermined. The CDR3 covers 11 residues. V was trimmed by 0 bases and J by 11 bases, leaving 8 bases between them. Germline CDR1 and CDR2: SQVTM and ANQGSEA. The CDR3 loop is CSVEDQRAQHF. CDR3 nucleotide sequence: TGCAGCGTTGAAGATCAAAGGGCCCAGCATTTT.